One T cell receptor (beta chain) is described in this entry. The sample originates from a study of blood T cell repertoires in COVID-19. Study as a whole: Sources were T cells, B-cell-depleted T cells, or PBMCs; the material itself was cDNA or gDNA.

Deletions cut 8 bases from V and 7 bases from J, with 17 bases between. The CDR3 has 12 residues. In germline, CDR1 is GTSNPN, CDR2 SVGIG (reference sequence). The participants were between roughly 18 and 100 years old and came from 20 to 30 US areas. For recovered donors of Cohort 3, there were two negative PCRs, clearance, or symptom resolution. TCRdb's copy holds only in-frame clones and misses some; the assay was immunoSEQ multiplex PCR. The sample contains around 450,000 clones, approximately 90% of which appear only once. The V and J genes are TRBV30 and TRBJ1-2, with D possibly TRBD1 on 6 matching bases. The sequence derives from a woman aged 18-29 years who had recovered from COVID-19. The specimen was PBMCs or T cells enriched from blood (not recorded which). The CDR3 coding sequence is TGTGCCGGAACAGGGCTGTTAAGTGGCTACACCTTC. Its translation is CAGTGLLSGYTF.